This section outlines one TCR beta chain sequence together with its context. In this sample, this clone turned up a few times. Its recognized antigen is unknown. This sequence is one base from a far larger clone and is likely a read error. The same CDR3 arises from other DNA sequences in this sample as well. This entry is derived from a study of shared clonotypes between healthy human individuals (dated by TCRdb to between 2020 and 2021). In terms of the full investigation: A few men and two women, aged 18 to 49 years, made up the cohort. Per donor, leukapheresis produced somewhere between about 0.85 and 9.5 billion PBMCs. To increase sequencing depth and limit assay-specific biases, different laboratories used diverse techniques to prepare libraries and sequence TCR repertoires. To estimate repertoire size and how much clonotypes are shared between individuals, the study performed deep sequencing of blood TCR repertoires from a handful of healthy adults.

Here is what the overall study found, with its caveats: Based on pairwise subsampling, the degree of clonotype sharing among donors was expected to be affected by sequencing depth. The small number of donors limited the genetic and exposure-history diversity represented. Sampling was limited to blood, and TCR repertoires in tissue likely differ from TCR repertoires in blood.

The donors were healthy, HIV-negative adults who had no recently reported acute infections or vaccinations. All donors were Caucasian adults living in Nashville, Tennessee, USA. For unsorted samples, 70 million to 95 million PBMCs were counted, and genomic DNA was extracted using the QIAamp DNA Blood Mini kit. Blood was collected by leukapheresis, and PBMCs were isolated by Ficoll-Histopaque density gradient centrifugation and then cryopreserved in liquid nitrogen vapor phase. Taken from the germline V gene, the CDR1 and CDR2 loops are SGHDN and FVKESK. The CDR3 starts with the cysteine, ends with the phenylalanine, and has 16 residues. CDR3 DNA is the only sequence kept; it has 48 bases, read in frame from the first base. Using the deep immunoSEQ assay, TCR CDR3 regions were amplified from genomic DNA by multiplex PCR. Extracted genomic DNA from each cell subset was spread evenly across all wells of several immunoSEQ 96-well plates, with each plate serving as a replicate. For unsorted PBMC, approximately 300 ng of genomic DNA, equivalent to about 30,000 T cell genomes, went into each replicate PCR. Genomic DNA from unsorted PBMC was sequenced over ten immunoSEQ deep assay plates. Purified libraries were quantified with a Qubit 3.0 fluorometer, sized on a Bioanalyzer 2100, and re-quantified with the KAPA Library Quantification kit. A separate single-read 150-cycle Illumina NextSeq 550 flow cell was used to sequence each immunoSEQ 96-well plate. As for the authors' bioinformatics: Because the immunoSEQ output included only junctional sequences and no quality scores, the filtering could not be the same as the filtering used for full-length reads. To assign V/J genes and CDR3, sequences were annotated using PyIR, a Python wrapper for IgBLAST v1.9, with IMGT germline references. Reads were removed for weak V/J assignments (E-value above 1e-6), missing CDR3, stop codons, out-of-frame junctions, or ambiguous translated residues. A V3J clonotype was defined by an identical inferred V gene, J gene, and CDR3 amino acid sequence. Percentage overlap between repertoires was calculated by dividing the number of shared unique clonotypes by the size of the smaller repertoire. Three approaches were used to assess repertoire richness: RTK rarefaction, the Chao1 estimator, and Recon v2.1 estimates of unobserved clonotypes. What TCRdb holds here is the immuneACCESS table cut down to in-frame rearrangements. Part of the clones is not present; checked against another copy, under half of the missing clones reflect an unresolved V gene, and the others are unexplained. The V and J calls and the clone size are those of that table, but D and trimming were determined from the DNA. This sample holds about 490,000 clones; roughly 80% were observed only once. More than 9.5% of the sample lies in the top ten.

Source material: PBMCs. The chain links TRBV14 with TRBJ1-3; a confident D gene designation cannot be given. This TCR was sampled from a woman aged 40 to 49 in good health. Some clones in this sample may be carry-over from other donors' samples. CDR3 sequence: CASSQELQSSGNTIYF. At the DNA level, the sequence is TGTGCCAGCAGCCAAGAATTGCAGAGCTCTGGAAACACCATATACTTT.